This TCR beta chain emerged from a study of post-analysis software for immune sequencing data. Study-wide context: Secondary progressive, relapsing-remitting and progressive-relapsing multiple sclerosis were among the included disease courses.

Study-level results: Diversity measured as normalized Chao1 was significantly lower in multiple sclerosis patients than in controls.

In regard to this clonotype: Its antigen remains unknown.

The library was made from cDNA and included unique molecular identifiers. There were about 1 to 10 million T cells, and 450,000 to 550,000 cDNA molecules came from them. TCRdb itself ran the PCR reads through MiXCR, one entry per CDR3 protein. Of around 710,000 distinct CDR3 sequences listed, more than 45% are singletons. The sequence was obtained from a girl aged 10 to 17 with multiple sclerosis. Specimen: blood.

CDR3 sequence reads: CASSEIGGNLSTNEKLFF. The CDR3 nucleotides are TGTGCCAGCAGTGAGATCGGGGGAAACCTCTCAACTAATGAAAAACTGTTTTTT. The rearrangement joins TRBV6-4 to TRBJ1-4, with D possibly matching TRBD1 (5 bases). The CDR3 contains 18 residues. Trimming stripped 3 bases from V and 0 bases from J, with 17 bases between. Germline CDR1 MRHNA, CDR2 SNTAGT.